This section outlines one T cell receptor (beta chain) sequence together with its context. This record belongs to a study of blood T cell repertoires in COVID-19. Overall study context: COVID-19 samples collected from the United States, Italy and Spain covered acute and convalescent phases. Sample material is recorded as cDNA or gDNA derived from T cells, B-cell-depleted T cells, or PBMCs.

As handled by the study authors: Cell counts per sample came from amplifying reference gene primers. Clones were sequenced by immunoSEQ multiplex PCR, and TCRdb holds only the in-frame ones, with some missing. That table furnishes V, J and clone size, whereas the DNA furnished D and trimming. Here the sample spans 30,000 to 50,000 clones, 85% being singletons. This clonotype originated in a human donor in a cohort sampled during active COVID-19. Sequences were obtained from peripheral blood.

This CDR3 is CASSSLDRNTEAFF. The CDR3 coding sequence is TGTGCCAGCTCTTCGTTAGACAGGAACACTGAAGCTTTCTTT. The chain combines TRBV18 with TRBJ1-1; the D gene is possibly TRBD1 (5 bases). This CDR3 has 14 residues. V was clipped by 6 bases and J by 1 base, with 12 bases between them. CDR1 and CDR2 (germline): KGHSH, LQKENI.